The clone carrying this TCR beta chain was recorded at least ten times. Trimming removed 5 bases from V and 9 bases from J, with 23 bases in between. The CDR3 is 15 residues long. Germline CDR1 and CDR2: MNHEY and SMNVEV (reference sequence). This entry comes from a study of molecular identifiers for immune sequencing clone quantification. MiXCR was run by TCRdb on the PCR reads, yielding one entry per CDR3 protein. This sample carries more than 300,000 distinct CDR3 sequences, about 20% of them seen once, and the ten largest clones take approximately 0.85%. The chain couples TRBV27 to TRBJ2-7; possibly TRBD1 for D (5 bases). The sample comprised naive CD8+ T cells from blood, with Jurkat cell RNA spiked in. Noted subset: FACS-sorted CD8+CD4-CCR7+CD45RA+ naive T cells. This clonotype originated in a human donor in good health. Some libraries in this study had Jurkat cell RNA spiked in. The CDR3 DNA follows: TGTGCCAGCAGTCCCGGCAGGGTACGGTCTCTACGGCAGTACTTC. This translates into CASSPGRVRSLRQYF.